This TCR beta chain was identified in a study of blood T cell repertoires in COVID-19. Background on the study: Sites across the United States, Italy and Spain contributed samples from acute and convalescent COVID-19.

Profiling relied on immunoSEQ multiplex PCR, and the TCRdb table lists in-frame clones only, not all of them. The profile shows 110,000 to 150,000 clones, about 70% of them singletons. CDR1 and CDR2 from the germline V gene are DFQATT and SNEGSKA (reference sequence). The CDR3 loop spans 13 amino acids. V was shortened by 3 bases and J by 4 bases, with 11 bases between the two germline ends. The V gene is TRBV20-1, the J gene TRBJ2-3, with D perhaps matching TRBD1 (6 bases). The receptor's source is an older man with acute or convalescent COVID-19. The sample consisted of peripheral blood. The CDR3 bases are TGCAGTGCTAGTTGGGCAGGGGCAGATACGCAGTATTTT. This encodes CSASWAGADTQYF.